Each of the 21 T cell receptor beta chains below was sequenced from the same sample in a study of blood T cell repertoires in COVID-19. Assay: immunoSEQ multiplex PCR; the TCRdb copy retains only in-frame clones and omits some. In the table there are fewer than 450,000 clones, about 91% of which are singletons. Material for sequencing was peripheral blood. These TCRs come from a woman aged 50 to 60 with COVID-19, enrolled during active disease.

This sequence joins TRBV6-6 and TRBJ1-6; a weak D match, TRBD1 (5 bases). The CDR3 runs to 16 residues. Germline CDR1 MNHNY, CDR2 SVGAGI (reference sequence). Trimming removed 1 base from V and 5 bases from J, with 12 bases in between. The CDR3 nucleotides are TGTGCCAGCAGTTACTTAGGTGGACATAATAATTCACCCCTCCACTTT. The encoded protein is CASSYLGGHNNSPLHF.

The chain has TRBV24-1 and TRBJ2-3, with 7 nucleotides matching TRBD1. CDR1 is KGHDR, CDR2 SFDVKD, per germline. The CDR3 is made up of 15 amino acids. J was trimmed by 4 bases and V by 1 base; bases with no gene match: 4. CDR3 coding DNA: TGTGCCACCAGTGATTTTGGGGACAGCTCAGATACGCAGTATTTT. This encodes CATSDFGDSSDTQYF.

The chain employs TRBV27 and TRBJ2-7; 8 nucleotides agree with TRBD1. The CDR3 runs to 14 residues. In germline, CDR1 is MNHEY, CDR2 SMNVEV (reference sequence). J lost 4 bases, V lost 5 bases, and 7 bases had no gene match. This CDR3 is CASSPRQGRYEQYF. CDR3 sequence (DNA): TGTGCCAGCAGTCCAAGACAGGGGAGGTACGAGCAGTACTTC.

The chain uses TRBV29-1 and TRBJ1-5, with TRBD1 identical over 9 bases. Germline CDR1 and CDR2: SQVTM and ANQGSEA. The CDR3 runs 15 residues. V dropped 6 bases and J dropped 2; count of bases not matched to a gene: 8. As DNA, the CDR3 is TGCAGCGTGGAGGGGACAGGGACGGGCAATCAGCCCCAGCATTTT. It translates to CSVEGTGTGNQPQHF.

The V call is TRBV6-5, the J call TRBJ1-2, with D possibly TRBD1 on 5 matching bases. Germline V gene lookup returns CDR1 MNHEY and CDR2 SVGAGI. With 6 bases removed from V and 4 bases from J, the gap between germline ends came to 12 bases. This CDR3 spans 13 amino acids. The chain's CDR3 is CASRGGRFYGYTF. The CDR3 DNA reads TGTGCCAGCAGGGGGGGTCGGTTCTATGGCTACACCTTC.

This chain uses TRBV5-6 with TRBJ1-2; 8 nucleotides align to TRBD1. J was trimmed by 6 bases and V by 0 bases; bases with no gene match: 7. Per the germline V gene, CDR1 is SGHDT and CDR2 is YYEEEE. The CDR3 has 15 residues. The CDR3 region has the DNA TGTGCCAGCAGCTTGGGGACAGGGCTGGCCGATGGCTACACCTTC. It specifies CASSLGTGLADGYTF.

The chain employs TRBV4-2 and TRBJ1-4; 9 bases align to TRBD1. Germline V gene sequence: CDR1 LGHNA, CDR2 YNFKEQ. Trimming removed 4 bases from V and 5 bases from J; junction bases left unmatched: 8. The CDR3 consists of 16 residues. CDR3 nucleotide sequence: TGTGCCAGCAGCCCGGGACAGGGCACGACCAATGAAAAACTGTTTTTT. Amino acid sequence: CASSPGQGTTNEKLFF.

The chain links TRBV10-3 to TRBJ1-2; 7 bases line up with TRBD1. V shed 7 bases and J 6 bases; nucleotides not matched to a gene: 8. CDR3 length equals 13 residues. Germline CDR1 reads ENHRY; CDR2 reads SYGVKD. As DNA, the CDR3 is TGTGCCATCACGGAGACAGGGCTGGATGGCTACACCTTC. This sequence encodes CAITETGLDGYTF.

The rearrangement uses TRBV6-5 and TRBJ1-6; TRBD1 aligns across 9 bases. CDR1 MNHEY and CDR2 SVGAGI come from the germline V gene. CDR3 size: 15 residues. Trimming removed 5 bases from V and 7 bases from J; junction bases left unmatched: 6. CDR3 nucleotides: TGTGCCAGCAGTAGAGGGACAGGGACGAATTCACCCCTCCACTTT. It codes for CASSRGTGTNSPLHF.

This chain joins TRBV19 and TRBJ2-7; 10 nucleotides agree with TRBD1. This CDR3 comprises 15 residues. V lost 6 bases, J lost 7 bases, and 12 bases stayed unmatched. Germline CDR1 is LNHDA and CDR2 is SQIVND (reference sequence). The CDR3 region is CASSPRTGGSREQYF. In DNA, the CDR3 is TGTGCCAGTAGCCCCCGGACAGGGGGTTCTAGGGAGCAGTACTTC. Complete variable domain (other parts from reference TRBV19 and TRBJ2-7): DGGITQSPKYLFRKEGQNVTLSCEQNLNHDAMYWYRQDPGQGLRLIYYSQIVNDFQKGDIAEGYSVSREKKESFPLTVTSAQKNPTAFYLCASSPRTGGSREQYFGPGTRLTVT.

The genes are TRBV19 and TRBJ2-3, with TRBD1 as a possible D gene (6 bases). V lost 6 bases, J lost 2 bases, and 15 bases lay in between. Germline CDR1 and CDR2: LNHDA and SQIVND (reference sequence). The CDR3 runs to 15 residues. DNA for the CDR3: TGTGCCAGTAGCCCTCTACAGGGAAACACAGATACGCAGTATTTT. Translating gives CASSPLQGNTDTQYF.

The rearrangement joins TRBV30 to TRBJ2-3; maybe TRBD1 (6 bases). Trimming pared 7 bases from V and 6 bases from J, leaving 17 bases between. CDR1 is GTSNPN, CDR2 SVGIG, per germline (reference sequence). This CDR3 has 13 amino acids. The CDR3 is CAFRQDLVDTQYF. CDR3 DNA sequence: TGTGCCTTCAGACAGGACCTAGTGGATACGCAGTATTTT.

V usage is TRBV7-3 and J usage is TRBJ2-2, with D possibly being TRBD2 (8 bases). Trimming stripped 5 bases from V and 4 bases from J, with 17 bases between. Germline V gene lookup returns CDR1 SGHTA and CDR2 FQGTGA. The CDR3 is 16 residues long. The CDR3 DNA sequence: TGTGCCAGCAGCCCCCGGGAGGGGGCATCCACCGGGGAGCTGTTTTTT. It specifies CASSPREGASTGELFF. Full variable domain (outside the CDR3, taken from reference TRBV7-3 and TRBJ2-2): GAGVSQTPSNKVTEKGKYVELRCDPISGHTALYWYRQSLGQGPEFLIYFQGTGAADDSGLPNDRFFAVRPEGSVSTLKIQRTERGDSAVYLCASSPREGASTGELFFGEGSRLTVL.

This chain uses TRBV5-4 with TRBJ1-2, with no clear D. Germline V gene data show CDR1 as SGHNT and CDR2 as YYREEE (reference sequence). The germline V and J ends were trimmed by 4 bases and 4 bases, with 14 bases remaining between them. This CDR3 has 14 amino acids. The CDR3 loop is CASSLPGRAYGYTF. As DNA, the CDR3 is TGTGCCAGCAGCCTTCCGGGGAGGGCCTATGGCTACACCTTC.

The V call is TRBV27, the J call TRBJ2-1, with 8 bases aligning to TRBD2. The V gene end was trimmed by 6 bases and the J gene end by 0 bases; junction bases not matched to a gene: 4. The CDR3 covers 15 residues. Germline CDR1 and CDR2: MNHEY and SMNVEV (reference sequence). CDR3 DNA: TGTGCCAGCAGACGGGGGGGCGCCTCCTACAATGAGCAGTTCTTC. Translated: CASRRGGASYNEQFF.

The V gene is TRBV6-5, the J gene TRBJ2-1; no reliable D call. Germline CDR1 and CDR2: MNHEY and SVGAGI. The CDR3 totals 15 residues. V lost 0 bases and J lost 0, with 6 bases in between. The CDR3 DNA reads TGTGCCAGCAGTTACTCGAGGAGCTCCTACAATGAGCAGTTCTTC. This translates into CASSYSRSSYNEQFF.

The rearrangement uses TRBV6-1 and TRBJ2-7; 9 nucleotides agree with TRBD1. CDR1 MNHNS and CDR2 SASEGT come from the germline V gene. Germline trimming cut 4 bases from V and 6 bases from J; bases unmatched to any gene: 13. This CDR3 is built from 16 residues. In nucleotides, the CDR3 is TGTGCCAGCAGTGGACTCCCGGGACAGGGACTGGGCGAGCAGTACTTC. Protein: CASSGLPGQGLGEQYF.

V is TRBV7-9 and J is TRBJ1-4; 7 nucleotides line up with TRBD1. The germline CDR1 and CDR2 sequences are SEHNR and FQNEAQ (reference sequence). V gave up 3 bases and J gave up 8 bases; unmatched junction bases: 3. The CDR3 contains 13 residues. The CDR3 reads CASSFLTGEKLFF. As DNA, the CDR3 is TGTGCCAGCAGCTTCTTGACAGGGGAAAAACTGTTTTTT.

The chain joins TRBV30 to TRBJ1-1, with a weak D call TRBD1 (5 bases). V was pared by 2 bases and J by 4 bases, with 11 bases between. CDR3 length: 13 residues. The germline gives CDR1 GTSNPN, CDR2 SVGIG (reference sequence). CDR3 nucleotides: TGTGCCTGGAGTACCGGGAGGGGCACTGAAGCTTTCTTT. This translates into CAWSTGRGTEAFF. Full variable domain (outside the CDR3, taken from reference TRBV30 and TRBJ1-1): SQTIHQWPATLVQPVGSPLSLECTVEGTSNPNLYWYRQAAGRGLQLLFYSVGIGQISSEVPQNLSASRPQDRQFILSSKKLLLSDSGFYLCAWSTGRGTEAFFGQGTRLTVV.

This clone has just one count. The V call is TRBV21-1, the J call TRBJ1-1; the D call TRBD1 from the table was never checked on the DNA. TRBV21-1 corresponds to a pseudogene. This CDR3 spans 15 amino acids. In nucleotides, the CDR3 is TGTGCCAGCAGCAAAGAGACAGGGAGAGGAACTGAAGCTTTCTTT. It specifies CASSKETGRGTEAFF.

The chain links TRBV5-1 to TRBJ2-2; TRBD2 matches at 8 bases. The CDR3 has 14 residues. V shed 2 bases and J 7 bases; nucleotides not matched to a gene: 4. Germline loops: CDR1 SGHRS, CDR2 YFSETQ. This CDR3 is CASSLGLADGELFF. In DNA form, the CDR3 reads TGCGCCAGCAGCTTAGGACTAGCCGACGGGGAGCTGTTTTTT.